The clone carrying this T cell receptor (beta chain) was counted ten times or more. Antigen unknown. Germline CDR1 reads MNHNY; CDR2 reads SVGAGI (reference sequence). Trimming removed 4 bases from V and 3 bases from J, with 15 bases in between. CDR3 size: 15 residues. The library put unique molecular identifiers onto individual cDNA molecules. Per the study methods: A per-sample median of around 88,000 TCRs was observed, with counts ranging from roughly 23,224 to 700,000. TCRdb passed the reads through MiXCR, listing each CDR3 protein once. The V and J calls come from TCRdb's annotation, not from the publication. The sample has around 120,000 distinct CDR3 sequences; approximately 9% are singletons. Unfractionated whole blood yielded the extracted total RNA. The data belong to a study of human T cells and chemical hapten exposure. About the study: Across samples, TCR yields varied, mostly owing to small differences in pooled library volumes. General study findings and limits: TCRs at a frequency above 1 in 1000 stayed unchanged with DPC sensitization.

The receptor's source is a human donor in good health. Some clones in this sample may be carry-over from other donors' samples. The chain carries TRBV6-6 and TRBJ1-2; maybe TRBD1 (6 bases). The sequencing sample was made of whole blood. The CDR3 protein is CASSLVQGGDYGYTF. In DNA, the CDR3 is TGTGCCAGCAGTTTGGTACAGGGAGGAGACTATGGCTACACCTTC.